The table lists the clone carrying this TCR beta chain with many counts. The V and J ends lost 6 bases and 5 bases respectively, with 23 bases between them. This CDR3 contains 17 residues. Germline loops: CDR1 MDHEN, CDR2 SYDVKM. TCRdb re-derived calls from the 5' RACE reads in MiXCR, one entry per CDR3 protein. Of some 100,000 distinct CDR3 sequences detected, under 20% appear once; the ten largest clones hold more than 5.5%. This sample was included in a study of T cells of healthy individuals. This clonotype was sampled from a human donor in good health. V is TRBV28 and J is TRBJ2-1; D might be TRBD1 (7 bases). In DNA, the CDR3 is TGTGCCAGCAGCACCAAGAAGGGCAGGGGGAGGAACAATGAGCAGTTCTTC. Its protein is CASSTKKGRGRNNEQFF.